Listed here is a single T cell receptor beta chain. In the original processing: How many nucleated cells were present was estimated from reference gene primer amplification. Measured with immunoSEQ multiplex PCR; TCRdb has only the in-frame clones, and not every one. V and J calls and clone size come straight from that table; D and trimming were deduced from the DNA. This table holds about 140,000 clones, around four fifths found once. CDR3 size: 12 residues. Germline CDR1 SQVTM, CDR2 ANQGSEA. Deletions cut 5 bases from V and 8 bases from J, with 15 bases between. Everyone who took part was roughly 18 to 100 years old, and they came from 24 US areas. Clinical history as reported by participants underpinned cohort assignment. The data belong to a study of blood T cell repertoires in COVID-19.

The TCR sequence derives from a woman in her thirties or forties who had recovered from COVID-19. Sample: PBMCs or T cells enriched from blood (not recorded which). The rearrangement uses TRBV29-1 and TRBJ1-2, with a possible D match to TRBD1 (6 bases). DNA for the CDR3: TGCAGCGTTACCCAGCCAGGGGTAGGCTACACCTTC. This sequence encodes CSVTQPGVGYTF.